These 15 T cell receptor beta chains were sequenced from one sample in a study of T cell clonality in common variable immunodeficiency. The protocol was immunoSEQ multiplex PCR, while the TCRdb copy is restricted to in-frame clones and leaves out a portion. The sample is made up of about 74,000 clones, none counted only once. Sequencing used peripheral blood mononuclear cells. These receptors were obtained from a person aged 18 to 69 in good health.

The sample holds many counts of this clone. Read sequence stops 3 residues before the CDR3 end, and the germline J gene provides the missing end. The chain is built from TRBV19 and TRBJ2-1, with a possible D match to TRBD1 (6 bases). CDR1 is LNHDA, CDR2 SQIVND, per germline (reference sequence). The V end lost 3 bases, the J end lost 8 bases, and 8 bases lay between the germline ends. The CDR3 is 12 amino acids. Partial CDR3 DNA: TGTGCCAGTAGTATGGCAGGGGATGAG. This codes for CASSMAGDE. The CDR3, in full, reads CASSMAGDEQFF.

This clone was detected only a few times. The sequenced fragment ends 3 residues before the CDR3 boundary, so the rest is inferred from the germline J gene. V gene TRBV6-2 or TRBV6-3 combines with J gene TRBJ2-2; D possibly corresponds to TRBD2 (5 bases). Trimming took off 6 bases at V and 6 bases at J, with 11 bases between the two ends. The CDR3 contains 13 residues. CDR1 is MNHEY and CDR2 is SVGEGT in the germline V gene. The DNA read from the CDR3 is TGTGCCAGCAGCGTTCAAGCGGCCGGGGAG. Translated: CASSVQAAGE. From start to end, the CDR3 is CASSVQAAGELFF.

Of note for this clone: With the read ending 3 residues before the CDR3 end, the germline J gene is used to fill in that end. The chain is built from TRBV7-9 and TRBJ2-2; 8 bases map to TRBD1. The CDR3 totals 15 residues. Germline assignment: CDR1 SEHNR and CDR2 FQNEAQ (reference sequence). V shed 3 bases, J shed 1 base, and the junction held 1 base outside the gene matches. The CDR3 here is CASSFGTGNTGELFF. The covered CDR3 bases are TGTGCCAGCAGCTTCGGGACAGGGAACACCGGGGAG.

This clone showed up many times. The read stops 3 residues short of the end of the CDR3; the missing end is completed from the germline J gene. This chain uses TRBV19 with TRBJ1-5; maybe TRBD1 (5 bases). The V gene lost 8 bases and the J gene lost 7 bases, with 15 bases spanning the gap. Germline V gene lookup returns CDR1 LNHDA and CDR2 SQIVND (reference sequence). The CDR3 totals 13 residues. The DNA read from the CDR3 is TGTGCCAGTCGGGGGGGGATTCGACAGCCC. It codes for CASRGGIRQP. The entire CDR3 protein reads CASRGGIRQPQHF.

Ten or more counts support this clone. The read falls 3 residues short of the CDR3 end, and the missing part is taken from the germline J gene. The chain has TRBV27 and TRBJ2-7; D might be TRBD1 (5 bases). The germline V gene has CDR1 MNHEY and CDR2 SMNVEV (reference sequence). The CDR3 extends over 14 amino acids. Trimming shortened V by 0 bases and J by 3 bases, and 9 bases separated the two germline ends. CDR3 DNA, as far as it was read: TGTGCCAGCAGTTTATCAGACAGTATCTACGAG. Protein sequence: CASSLSDSIYE. The full CDR3 is CASSLSDSIYEQYF.

There are many counts of this clone. The read ends 3 residues before the CDR3 terminus; that terminus is restored from the germline J gene. This chain links TRBV2 with TRBJ2-1, with 12 bases that match TRBD2. This CDR3 is built from 15 residues. The V and J ends lost 6 bases and 9 bases, in that order; junction bases with no gene match: 9. From germline, CDR1 is SNHLY and CDR2 FYNNEI. This CDR3 reads CASSGTSGLGGEQFF. The covered CDR3 bases are TGTGCCAGCAGCGGGACTAGCGGGTTAGGGGGTGAG.

This clone was recorded many times. The CDR3 end lies 3 residues beyond the end of the read and is filled in from the germline J gene. This chain links TRBV12-5 with TRBJ2-7; D remains ambiguous. The V gene's germline CDR1 is LGHNT and CDR2 FRNRAP. V gave up 6 bases and J gave up 1 base, with 10 bases separating them. The CDR3 length is 13 residues. CDR3 DNA (partial): TGTGCTAGTGGCAACCCAGGATCCTACGAG. Translation: CASGNPGSYE. Given in full, the CDR3 is CASGNPGSYEQYF.

This clone was recorded many times. The CDR3 sequence: CSARDRRLAGSDEQYF. The CDR3 bases that were read are TGCAGTGCTAGAGATAGGCGACTAGCGGGTAGCGACGAG. The chain links TRBV20-1 to TRBJ2-7; 10 bases map to TRBD2. Read sequence stops 3 residues before the CDR3 end, and the germline J gene provides the missing end. This CDR3 region has 16 residues. Germline V CDR1 and CDR2: DFQATT, SNEGSKA (reference sequence). V shed 0 bases, J shed 5 bases, and the junction held 10 bases outside the gene matches.

This clone came up many times. From the germline J gene comes the end of the CDR3, since the read stops 3 residues before it. The chain recombines TRBV7-2 with TRBJ2-1, with 15 bases lining up with TRBD2. CDR1 and CDR2 (germline): SGHTA, FQGNSA. The CDR3 is 15 amino acids. J gave up 6 bases and V 5 bases, and 2 bases lay outside the gene matches. The CDR3 loop is CASSMGLAGGNEQFF. Partial CDR3 DNA: TGTGCCAGCAGCATGGGACTAGCGGGAGGCAATGAG.

This clone was observed many times. The read finishes 3 residues shy of the CDR3 end, and the germline J gene is used to complete it. The chain employs TRBV5-4 and TRBJ1-1; 7 bases align to TRBD1. This CDR3 contains 15 residues. V shed 3 bases, J shed 0 bases, and the junction held 5 bases outside the gene matches. The germline V gene has CDR1 SGHNT and CDR2 YYREEE (reference sequence). This CDR3 reads CASSWEGAVNTEAFF. Partial CDR3 DNA: TGTGCCAGCAGCTGGGAGGGGGCGGTGAACACTGAA.

This clone was picked up many times. Read coverage stops 3 residues before the CDR3 terminus; the germline J gene supplies the remainder. The chain carries TRBV20-1 and TRBJ2-4, with D tentatively TRBD2 (5 bases). Germline CDR1 is DFQATT and CDR2 is SNEGSKA (reference sequence). The CDR3 spans 15 residues. Trimming pared 4 bases from V and 1 base from J, leaving 14 bases between. The covered CDR3 bases are TGCAGTGCTAAACGGCTGGACTTGGCCAAAAACATT. This gives the protein CSAKRLDLAKNI. The full CDR3 reads CSAKRLDLAKNIQYF.

This clone has a count of ten or more. The read falls 3 residues short of the CDR3 end, and the missing part is taken from the germline J gene. The chain is built from TRBV20-1 and TRBJ1-5; perhaps TRBD1 as D (5 bases). The germline CDR1 and CDR2 sequences are DFQATT and SNEGSKA (reference sequence). The length of the CDR3 is 12 residues. CDR3 DNA, as far as it was read: TGCAGAGTAGGGGATAGCAATCAGCCC. Its protein is CRVGDSNQP. The entire CDR3 sequence reads CRVGDSNQPQHF.

Many counts were recorded for this clone. The read halts 3 residues ahead of the CDR3 end, with the missing end drawn from the germline J gene. The chain is built from TRBV19 and TRBJ1-2; no firm D call. Between the trimmed V and J ends, which lost 7 bases and 2 bases, there was a span of 14 bases. Germline V gene data show CDR1 as LNHDA and CDR2 as SQIVND (reference sequence). There are 14 residues in the CDR3. The CDR3 loop is CASTAAGHNYGYTF. The part of the CDR3 DNA that was read is TGTGCCAGTACCGCCGCAGGTCACAACTATGGC.

This clone appeared many times. The read stops 3 residues short of the end of the CDR3; the missing end is completed from the germline J gene. The rearrangement joins TRBV9 to TRBJ2-1; the match to TRBD1 covers 9 bases. This CDR3 spans 19 amino acids. Per germline, CDR1 SGDLS and CDR2 YYNGEE. Germline trimming cut 6 bases from V and 9 bases from J; bases unmatched to any gene: 25. The DNA read from the CDR3 is TGTGCCAGCACCTTAAACAGGGGGCGACCCCCACGGGAGTATGGTGAG. It yields the protein CASTLNRGRPPREYGE. The entire CDR3 protein is CASTLNRGRPPREYGEQFF.

This clone was recorded many times. The observed sequence ends 3 residues before the CDR3 terminus, with the missing tail filled in from the germline J gene. The rearrangement links TRBV7-2 to TRBJ1-4, with TRBD1 matching over 7 bases. There are 15 residues in the CDR3. V shed 4 bases and J 8 bases; nucleotides not matched to a gene: 10. Germline CDR1 SGHTA, CDR2 FQGNSA. CDR3 bases read: TGTGCCAGCAGCTCCCTCACAGGGGACGGGGAAAAA. It codes for CASSSLTGDGEK. In full, the CDR3 reads CASSSLTGDGEKLFF.